This is a list of T cell receptor beta chains from one sample in a study of beta chain features in type 1 diabetes. Assay: immunoSEQ multiplex PCR; the TCRdb copy retains only in-frame clones and omits some. The sample holds about 360,000 clones, roughly 12% seen once. Sequencing used naive CD4+ T cells from blood. The receptor source for this set is a man between 18 and 35 years old in good health. The conserved cysteine and the conserved F or W are not part of the CDR3 here.

V gene: TRBV25-1; CDR3 length: 12; J gene: TRBJ2-1; CDR3 protein: ASSEFSSYNEQF
V gene: TRBV7-2; CDR3 length: 13; J gene: TRBJ2-1; CDR3 protein: ASSPHGTAYNEQF
V gene: TRBV9; CDR3 length: 14; J gene: TRBJ2-3; CDR3 protein: ASSVGGSHSTDTQY
V gene: TRBV28; CDR3 length: 16; J gene: TRBJ2-5; CDR3 protein: ASTRLFLGRAQQETQY
V gene: TRBV7-3; CDR3 length: 12; J gene: TRBJ1-2; CDR3 protein: ASSPGQEDYGYT
V gene: TRBV7-2; CDR3 length: 15; J gene: TRBJ2-5; CDR3 protein: ASSLTPGLARQETQY
V gene: TRBV6-1; CDR3 length: 13; J gene: TRBJ2-3; CDR3 protein: ATGVLSGETDTQY
V gene: TRBV7-2; CDR3 length: 13; J gene: TRBJ1-5; CDR3 protein: ASSLIAQLNQPQH
V gene: TRBV30; CDR3 length: 12; J gene: TRBJ2-7; CDR3 protein: AWTVGLQAHEQY
V gene: TRBV11-2; CDR3 length: 13; J gene: TRBJ2-1; CDR3 protein: ASSRRTSGSYEQF
V gene: TRBV9; CDR3 length: 16; J gene: TRBJ2-6; CDR3 protein: ASSFSTGGGSGANVLT
V gene: TRBV7-9; CDR3 length: 12; J gene: TRBJ2-1; CDR3 protein: ASSYTSGFNEQF
V gene: TRBV2; CDR3 length: 11; J gene: TRBJ2-1; CDR3 protein: ASNLDRVGEQF
V gene: TRBV5-4; CDR3 length: 12; J gene: TRBJ2-2; CDR3 protein: ASSPQGNTGELF
V gene: TRBV2; CDR3 length: 15; J gene: TRBJ1-5; CDR3 protein: ASSESAGPDGNQPQH
V gene: TRBV30; CDR3 length: 11; J gene: TRBJ2-7; CDR3 protein: AWELGPGYEQY
V gene: TRBV28; CDR3 length: 13; J gene: TRBJ1-4; CDR3 protein: ASRTGPTTNEKLF
V gene: TRBV4-2; CDR3 length: 14; J gene: TRBJ2-7; CDR3 protein: ASSPIGRGGSDEQY
V gene: TRBV5-1; CDR3 length: 13; J gene: TRBJ2-2; CDR3 protein: ASSLGLAGSGELF
V gene: TRBV7-6; CDR3 length: 15; J gene: TRBJ2-7; CDR3 protein: ASSLGTSGRPPYEQY
V gene: TRBV6-6; CDR3 length: 12; J gene: TRBJ2-1; CDR3 protein: ASSPWGGGGEQF
V gene: TRBV5-4; CDR3 length: 12; J gene: TRBJ2-7; CDR3 protein: ASSLRDRSYEQY
V gene: TRBV23-1; CDR3 length: 13; J gene: TRBJ2-1; CDR3 protein: ASSQFLEGYNEQF
V gene: TRBV7-2; CDR3 length: 10; J gene: TRBJ2-7; CDR3 protein: ASSPEVYEQY
V gene: TRBV29-1; CDR3 length: 11; J gene: TRBJ1-5; CDR3 protein: SVEGQANQPQH
V gene: TRBV7-2; CDR3 length: 13; J gene: TRBJ1-2; CDR3 protein: ASSLVRVGNYGYT